The rows below give T cell receptor beta chains drawn from one sample of a study of vaccination and CD4 T cells after COVID-19. TCRdb itself ran the PCR reads through MiXCR, one entry per CDR3 protein. Among around 15,000 distinct CDR3 sequences, 52% were seen once, and the ten largest hold around 18%. Antigens for these TCRs are unknown. The sequencing used CD4+ T cells from blood, cultured in vitro, collected about 7 months after SARS-CoV-2 vaccination. The receptors derive from a human donor who had recovered from COVID-19. The CDR3 runs from the conserved cysteine through the conserved F or W. D genes are given only for firm matches. Size values are once, few and many counts, or a class for expanded clones, and some rows have none.

v_gene	d_gene	j_gene	abundance	CDR3aa	CDR3nt
TRBV20-1	NA	TRBJ2-5	NA	CSARDLARAGYQETQYF	TGCAGTGCTAGAGACCTTGCGCGAGCTGGGTACCAAGAGACCCAGTACTTC
TRBV20-1	NA	TRBJ1-2	NA	CSARVGGIGYGYTF	TGCAGTGCTAGAGTTGGGGGGATTGGCTATGGCTACACCTTC
TRBV6-2/TRBV6-3	TRBD1	TRBJ1-6	NA	CASSLGTGGISPLHF	TGTGCCAGCAGCCTAGGGACAGGGGGCATTTCACCCCTCCACTTT
TRBV6-1	TRBD1	TRBJ1-5	few	CASSQQGAHYNQPQHF	TGTGCCAGCAGTCAACAGGGGGCGCATTACAATCAGCCCCAGCATTTT
TRBV5-1	TRBD1	TRBJ2-5	NA	CASSLRDRGPQYF	TGCGCCAGCAGCTTACGGGACAGGGGTCCCCAGTACTTC
TRBV10-3	NA	TRBJ2-7	once	CAISPSVSSYEQYF	TGTGCCATCAGTCCTAGCGTAAGCTCCTACGAGCAGTACTTC
TRBV6-1	NA	TRBJ2-1	NA	CASRHGSLNNEQFF	TGTGCCAGCAGACACGGGAGTCTTAACAATGAGCAGTTCTTC
TRBV15	TRBD2	TRBJ2-5	few	CATSRAWGGPQETQYF	TGTGCCACCAGCAGAGCTTGGGGAGGGCCCCAAGAGACCCAGTACTTC
TRBV4-1	TRBD2	TRBJ2-3	NA	CASSHTSGGARDTQYF	TGCGCCAGCAGCCACACTAGCGGGGGGGCCAGAGATACGCAGTATTTT
TRBV15	NA	TRBJ2-3	medium-sized	CATSRERGTDTQYF	TGTGCCACCAGCAGAGAGCGGGGCACAGATACGCAGTATTTT
TRBV20-1	NA	TRBJ2-2	once	CSAGDARSRNTGELFF	TGCAGTGCGGGGGACGCCCGCAGCAGGAACACCGGGGAGCTGTTTTTT
TRBV2	NA	TRBJ2-3	NA	CASKVALYTDTQYF	TGTGCCAGCAAGGTCGCCCTTTACACAGATACGCAGTATTTT
TRBV6-1	NA	TRBJ1-1	NA	CASRPRDTSYGPVTEAFF	TGTGCCAGCAGGCCCCGGGACACGAGTTACGGACCAGTCACTGAAGCTTTCTTT
TRBV2	NA	TRBJ1-5	NA	CASRIAYSNQPQHF	TGTGCCAGCAGGATAGCTTATAGCAATCAGCCCCAGCATTTT
TRBV20-1	NA	TRBJ2-7	NA	CSARDRGRGEEQYF	TGCAGTGCTAGAGATCGGGGCAGGGGGGAAGAGCAGTACTTC
TRBV2	NA	TRBJ2-1	medium-sized	CASRSGVVDEQFF	TGTGCCAGCCGTTCGGGAGTCGTGGACGAGCAGTTCTTC
TRBV4-3	TRBD2	TRBJ2-5	NA	CASSQDQLAGAETQYF	TGCGCCAGCAGCCAAGACCAACTAGCGGGAGCAGAGACCCAGTACTTC
TRBV2	NA	TRBJ1-5	NA	CASTPGRGNQPQHF	TGTGCCAGCACTCCCGGACGAGGCAATCAGCCCCAGCATTTT
TRBV6-1	NA	TRBJ1-1	once	CASSPPPTGNTEAFF	TGTGCCAGCAGTCCCCCCCCGACAGGGAACACTGAAGCTTTCTTT
TRBV7-2	TRBD2	TRBJ2-7	NA	CASSLERGLGEQYF	TGTGCCAGCAGCTTAGAGCGGGGGCTGGGCGAGCAGTACTTC
TRBV20-1	NA	TRBJ2-7	NA	CSASGALYEQYF	TGCAGTGCTAGCGGGGCTCTTTATGAGCAGTACTTC
TRBV5-6	TRBD2	TRBJ2-1	NA	CASSLYSGRGNEQFF	TGTGCCAGCAGCTTGTATAGCGGGAGGGGAAATGAGCAGTTCTTC
TRBV5-4	TRBD2	TRBJ2-3	NA	CASSSQTTSGPDTQYF	TGTGCCAGCAGCTCCCAGACGACTAGCGGACCAGATACGCAGTATTTT
TRBV11-1	NA	TRBJ2-5	few	CASSLGYQETQYF	TGTGCCAGCAGCTTGGGCTACCAAGAGACCCAGTACTTC
TRBV7-2	TRBD2	TRBJ2-3	once	CASSSRGTSGGITDTQYF	TGTGCCAGCAGCTCCCGCGGGACTAGCGGGGGAATCACAGATACGCAGTATTTT
TRBV6-5	NA	TRBJ1-5	NA	CASSYSKFYNQPQHF	TGTGCCAGCAGTTACTCGAAATTTTACAATCAGCCCCAGCATTTT
TRBV6-1	NA	TRBJ1-5	NA	CASSTGKAPQHF	TGTGCCAGCAGCACAGGGAAGGCGCCCCAGCATTTT
TRBV19	NA	TRBJ2-5	NA	CATRQAGETQYF	TGTGCCACCCGACAGGCGGGGGAGACCCAGTACTTC
TRBV27	TRBD2	TRBJ2-5	once	CASSARAASGIQETQYF	TGTGCCAGCAGTGCGCGGGCTGCTAGCGGGATACAAGAGACCCAGTACTTC
TRBV12-3/TRBV12-4	TRBD1	TRBJ2-7	NA	CASSLRDSYEQYF	TGTGCCAGCAGTTTAAGGGACAGCTACGAGCAGTACTTC
TRBV7-6	TRBD1	TRBJ2-7	few	CASSQSSGQGIEQYF	TGTGCCAGCAGCCAATCCTCAGGACAGGGCATCGAGCAGTACTTC
TRBV19	TRBD1	TRBJ1-5	few	CASSRGQGNQPQHF	TGTGCCAGTAGTAGGGGACAGGGGAATCAGCCCCAGCATTTT
TRBV7-3	TRBD2	TRBJ2-1	NA	CASSLRSGGINEQFF	TGTGCCAGCAGCTTACGGAGCGGGGGGATCAATGAGCAGTTCTTC
TRBV7-6	TRBD2	TRBJ2-3	NA	CASSSPLSGGLRDTQYF	TGTGCCAGCAGCTCGCCACTCAGCGGGGGGTTAAGAGATACGCAGTATTTT
TRBV10-3	TRBD1	TRBJ1-5	NA	CAISRQGNQPQHF	TGTGCCATCAGCCGACAGGGGAATCAGCCCCAGCATTTT
TRBV7-8	NA	TRBJ2-7	few	CASSSKQGSGSYEQYF	TGTGCCAGCAGCTCCAAACAGGGCTCGGGATCCTACGAGCAGTACTTC
TRBV19	TRBD1	TRBJ2-5	few	CASSNLYRGTQETQYF	TGTGCCAGTAGTAACCTCTACAGGGGAACCCAAGAGACCCAGTACTTC
TRBV6-5	TRBD2	TRBJ2-1	once	CASSWGLAGVKFF	TGTGCCAGCAGTTGGGGACTAGCGGGAGTTAAGTTCTTC
TRBV2	NA	TRBJ1-1	NA	CASSGSQGWEAFF	TGTGCCAGCAGTGGATCACAGGGATGGGAAGCTTTCTTT
TRBV24-1	NA	TRBJ2-5	NA	CATSDWRETQYF	TGTGCCACCAGTGATTGGAGGGAGACCCAGTACTTC
TRBV4-1	NA	TRBJ2-7	NA	CASSQLASTYEQYF	TGCGCCAGCAGCCAACTAGCGAGCACCTACGAGCAGTACTTC
TRBV24-1	TRBD2	TRBJ2-3	NA	CATSGAGGGDITDTQYF	TGTGCCACCAGTGGGGCCGGGGGGGGAGATATCACAGATACGCAGTATTTT
TRBV2	NA	TRBJ1-2	NA	CASSEGGGWYGYTF	TGTGCCAGCAGTGAAGGGGGGGGCTGGTATGGCTACACCTTC
TRBV28	TRBD2	TRBJ2-7	once	CAGSPPNREGPYEQYF	TGTGCCGGCAGCCCTCCAAACCGGGAGGGCCCCTACGAGCAGTACTTC
TRBV10-3	NA	TRBJ2-3	NA	CAISEVTVSTDTQYF	TGTGCCATCAGTGAGGTCACGGTTAGCACAGATACGCAGTATTTT
TRBV7-9	NA	TRBJ1-5	NA	CASSRSGGGENQPQHF	TGTGCCAGCAGCCGCTCTGGGGGGGGCGAAAATCAGCCCCAGCATTTT
TRBV7-8	NA	TRBJ2-1	NA	CASSSWTGEQFF	TGTGCCAGCAGCTCATGGACCGGTGAGCAGTTCTTC
TRBV2	NA	TRBJ1-2	once	CASSQDLNYGYTF	TGTGCCAGCAGTCAGGATCTTAACTATGGCTACACCTTC
TRBV5-8	TRBD1	TRBJ1-1	few	CASSSDDRDTEAFF	TGTGCCAGCAGCTCGGACGACAGGGACACTGAAGCTTTCTTT
TRBV10-3	TRBD2	TRBJ2-7	once	CAISESKGTSGKLTYEQYF	TGTGCCATCAGTGAGTCGAAAGGGACTAGCGGGAAACTCACCTACGAGCAGTACTTC
TRBV6-5	TRBD1	TRBJ1-1	few	CASSSPQTGFAEAFF	TGTGCCAGCAGTTCCCCCCAGACAGGGTTCGCTGAAGCTTTCTTT
TRBV7-3	NA	TRBJ2-6	NA	CASTLEGGGQLSSGANVLTF	TGTGCCAGCACCCTCGAGGGGGGCGGACAGCTATCCTCTGGGGCCAACGTCCTGACTTTC